This T cell receptor (beta chain) was identified in a study of cytomegalovirus exposure and HLA in healthy donors. Study-wide points: The study flagged roughly 150 TCR beta chains as cytomegalovirus-associated.

As to this clone: Antigen unknown.

The CDR3 loop spans 15 amino acids. Germline CDR1 is LNHDA and CDR2 is SQIVND (reference sequence). V was clipped by 5 bases and J by 9 bases, with 20 bases between them. PCR was performed using 60 Vbeta and 13 Jbeta primers. The protocol was immunoSEQ multiplex PCR, while the TCRdb copy is restricted to in-frame clones and leaves out a portion. This sample carries 180,000 or so clones, more than 60% of them seen once, and the ten largest clones take 3% to 3.5%. The rearrangement links TRBV19 to TRBJ2-4, with D perhaps matching TRBD1 (6 bases). The TCR originated in a female donor in good health and CMV-seronegative. Sequences were obtained from PBMCs. CDR3 DNA: TGTGCCAGTAGTTCCGACAGGACCCCCCTAAGCATTCAGTACTTC. It translates to CASSSDRTPLSIQYF.